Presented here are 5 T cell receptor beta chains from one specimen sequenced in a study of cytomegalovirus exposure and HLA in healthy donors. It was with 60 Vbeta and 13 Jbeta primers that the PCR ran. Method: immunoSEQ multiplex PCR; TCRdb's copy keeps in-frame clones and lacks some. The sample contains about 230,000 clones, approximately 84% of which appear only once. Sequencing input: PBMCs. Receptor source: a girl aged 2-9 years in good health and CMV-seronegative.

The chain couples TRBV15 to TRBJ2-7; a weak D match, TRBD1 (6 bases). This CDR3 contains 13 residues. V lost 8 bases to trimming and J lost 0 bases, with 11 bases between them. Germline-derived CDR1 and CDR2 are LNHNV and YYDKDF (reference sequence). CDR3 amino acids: CATARGFSYEQYF. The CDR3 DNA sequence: TGTGCCACCGCTAGGGGGTTCTCCTACGAGCAGTACTTC.

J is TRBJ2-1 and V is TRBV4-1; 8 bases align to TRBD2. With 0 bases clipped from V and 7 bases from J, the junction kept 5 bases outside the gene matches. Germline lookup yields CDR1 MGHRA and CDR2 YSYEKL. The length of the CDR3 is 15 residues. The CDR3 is CASSQEVPGGNEQFF. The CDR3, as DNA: TGCGCCAGCAGCCAAGAGGTCCCGGGAGGGAATGAGCAGTTCTTC.

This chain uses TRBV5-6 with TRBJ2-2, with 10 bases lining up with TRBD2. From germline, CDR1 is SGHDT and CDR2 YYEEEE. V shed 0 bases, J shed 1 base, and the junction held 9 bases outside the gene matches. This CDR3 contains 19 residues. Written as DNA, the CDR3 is TGTGCCAGCAGCTTGGCCGGTAGCGGGGGGCCATTGAACACCGGGGAGCTGTTTTTT. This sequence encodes CASSLAGSGGPLNTGELFF.

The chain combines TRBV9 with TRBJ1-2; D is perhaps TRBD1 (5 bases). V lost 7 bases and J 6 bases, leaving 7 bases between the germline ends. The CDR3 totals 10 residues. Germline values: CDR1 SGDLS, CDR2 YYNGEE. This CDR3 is CASGGDGYTF. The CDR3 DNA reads TGTGCCAGCGGAGGGGATGGCTACACCTTC.

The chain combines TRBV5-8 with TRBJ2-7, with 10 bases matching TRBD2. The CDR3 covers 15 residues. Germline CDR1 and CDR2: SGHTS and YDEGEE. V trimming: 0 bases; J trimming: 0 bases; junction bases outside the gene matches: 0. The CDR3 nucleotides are TGTGCCAGCAGCTTGGGGACTAGCGGCTCCTACGAGCAGTACTTC. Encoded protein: CASSLGTSGSYEQYF.